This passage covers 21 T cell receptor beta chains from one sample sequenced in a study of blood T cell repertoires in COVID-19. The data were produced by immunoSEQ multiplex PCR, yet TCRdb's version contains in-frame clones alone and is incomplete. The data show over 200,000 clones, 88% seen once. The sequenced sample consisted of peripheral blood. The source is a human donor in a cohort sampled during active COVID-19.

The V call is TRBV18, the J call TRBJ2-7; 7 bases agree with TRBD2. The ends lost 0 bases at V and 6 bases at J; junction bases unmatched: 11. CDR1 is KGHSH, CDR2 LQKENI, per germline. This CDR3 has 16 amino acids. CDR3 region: CASSPPGGELESEQYF. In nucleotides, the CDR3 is TGTGCCAGCTCACCACCGGGGGGGGAATTGGAAAGCGAGCAGTACTTC. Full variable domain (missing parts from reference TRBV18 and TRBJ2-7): NAGVMQNPRHLVRRRGQEARLRCSPMKGHSHVYWYRQLPEEGLKFMVYLQKENIIDESGMPKERFSAEFPKEGPSILRIQQVVRGDSAAYFCASSPPGGELESEQYFGPGTRLTVT.

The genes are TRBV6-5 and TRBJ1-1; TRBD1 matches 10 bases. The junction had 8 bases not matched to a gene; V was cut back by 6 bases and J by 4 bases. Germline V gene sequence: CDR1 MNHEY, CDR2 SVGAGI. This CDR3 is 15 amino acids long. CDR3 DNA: TGTGCCAGCAGCCCACGACAGGGGGCCGGCACTGAAGCTTTCTTT. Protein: CASSPRQGAGTEAFF.

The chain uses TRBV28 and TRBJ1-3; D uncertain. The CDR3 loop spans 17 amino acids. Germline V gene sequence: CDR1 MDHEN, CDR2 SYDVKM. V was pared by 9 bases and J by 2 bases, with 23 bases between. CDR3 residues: CASQGTEMRAAGNTIYF. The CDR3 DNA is TGTGCCAGTCAAGGTACTGAAATGAGGGCGGCTGGAAACACCATATATTTT.

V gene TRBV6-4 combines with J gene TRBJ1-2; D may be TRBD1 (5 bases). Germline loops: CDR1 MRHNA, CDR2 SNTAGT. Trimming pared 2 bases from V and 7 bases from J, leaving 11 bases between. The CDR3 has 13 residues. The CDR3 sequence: CASSDPGILGYTF. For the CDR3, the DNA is TGTGCCAGCAGTGACCCAGGGATCCTTGGCTACACCTTC.

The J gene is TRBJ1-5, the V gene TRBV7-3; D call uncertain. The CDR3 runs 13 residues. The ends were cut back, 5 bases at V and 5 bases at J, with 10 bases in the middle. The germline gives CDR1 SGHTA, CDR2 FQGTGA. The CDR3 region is CASSPGGDQPQHF. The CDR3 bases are TGTGCCAGCAGCCCAGGTGGCGATCAGCCCCAGCATTTT.

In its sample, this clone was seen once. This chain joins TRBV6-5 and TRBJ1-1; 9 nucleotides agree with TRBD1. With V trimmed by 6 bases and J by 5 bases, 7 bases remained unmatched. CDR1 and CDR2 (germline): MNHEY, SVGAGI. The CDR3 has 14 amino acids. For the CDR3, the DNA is TGTGCCAGCAGATCACAGGGGGCACTGACTGAAGCTTTCTTT. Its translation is CASRSQGALTEAFF.

The CDR3 DNA reads as TGTGCCAGCAGCCCGGGACTTGGGGGTGAGCAGTTCTTC. It translates to CASSPGLGGEQFF. V gene TRBV3-1 (or the pseudogene TRBV3-2) combines with J gene TRBJ2-1; weak D call: TRBD2 (6 bases). Trimming removed 4 bases from V and 9 bases from J, with 13 bases in between. There are 13 residues in the CDR3. Germline V gives CDR1 LGHDT, CDR2 YNNKEL (reference sequence).

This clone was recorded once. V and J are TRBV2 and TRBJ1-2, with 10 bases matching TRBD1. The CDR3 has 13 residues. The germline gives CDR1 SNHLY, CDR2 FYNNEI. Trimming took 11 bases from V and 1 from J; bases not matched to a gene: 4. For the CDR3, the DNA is TGTGCCGCCGGGACAGGGGTTAACTATGGCTACACCTTC. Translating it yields CAAGTGVNYGYTF.

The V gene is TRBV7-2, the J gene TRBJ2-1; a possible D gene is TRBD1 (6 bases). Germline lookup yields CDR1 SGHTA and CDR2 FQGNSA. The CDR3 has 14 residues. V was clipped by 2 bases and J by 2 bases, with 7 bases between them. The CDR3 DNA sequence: TGTGCCAGCAGCTTATACAGGGCCTACAATGAGCAGTTCTTC. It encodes CASSLYRAYNEQFF.

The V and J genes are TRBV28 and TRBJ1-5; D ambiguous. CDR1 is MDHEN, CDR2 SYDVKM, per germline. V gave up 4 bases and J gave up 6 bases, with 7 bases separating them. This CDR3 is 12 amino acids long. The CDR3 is CASSYVFQPQHF. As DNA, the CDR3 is TGTGCCAGCAGTTATGTCTTTCAGCCCCAGCATTTT.

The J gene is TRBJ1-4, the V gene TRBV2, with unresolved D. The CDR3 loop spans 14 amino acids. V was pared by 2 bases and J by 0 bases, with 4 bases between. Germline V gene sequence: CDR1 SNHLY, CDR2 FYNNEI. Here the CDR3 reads CASSENTTNEKLFF. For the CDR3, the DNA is TGTGCCAGCAGTGAAAATACAACTAATGAAAAACTGTTTTTT.

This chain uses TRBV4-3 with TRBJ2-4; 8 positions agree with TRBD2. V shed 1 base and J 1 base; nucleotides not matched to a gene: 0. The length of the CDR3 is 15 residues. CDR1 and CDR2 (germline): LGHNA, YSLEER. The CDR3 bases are TGCGCCAGCAGCCAAGGCGGGGGGGCCAAAAACATTCAGTACTTC. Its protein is CASSQGGGAKNIQYF.

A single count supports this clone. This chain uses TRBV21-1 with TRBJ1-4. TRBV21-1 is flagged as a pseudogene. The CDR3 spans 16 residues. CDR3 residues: CATPTLRTSRGEKLFF. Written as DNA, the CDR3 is TGTGCCACCCCTACCTTAAGGACCTCCCGGGGTGAAAAACTGTTTTTT.

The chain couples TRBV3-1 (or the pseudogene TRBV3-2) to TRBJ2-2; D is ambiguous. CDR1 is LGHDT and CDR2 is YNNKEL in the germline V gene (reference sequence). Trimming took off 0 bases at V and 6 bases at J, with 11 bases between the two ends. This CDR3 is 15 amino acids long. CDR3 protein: CASSQDSTRSGELFF. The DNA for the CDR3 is TGTGCCAGCAGCCAAGATAGTACGCGGTCCGGGGAGCTGTTTTTT.

The CDR3 nucleotides are TGCGCCAGCAGCCAGGGTACGAGGGTTGGTGAAAAACTGTTTTTT. Translating it yields CASSQGTRVGEKLFF. The chain is built from TRBV4-3 and TRBJ1-4; unclear D gene. This CDR3 region has 15 residues. V was cut by 3 bases and J by 7 bases, with 15 bases left in between. Germline loops: CDR1 LGHNA, CDR2 YSLEER.

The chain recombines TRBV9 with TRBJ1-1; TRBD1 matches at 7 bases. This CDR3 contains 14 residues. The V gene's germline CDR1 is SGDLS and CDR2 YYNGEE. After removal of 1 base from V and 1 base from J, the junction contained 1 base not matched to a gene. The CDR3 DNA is TGTGCCAGCAGCGTAACAGGGGAGAACACTGAAGCTTTCTTT. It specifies CASSVTGENTEAFF. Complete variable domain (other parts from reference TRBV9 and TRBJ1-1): DSGVTQTPKHLITATGQRVTLRCSPRSGDLSVYWYQQSLDQGLQFLIQYYNGEERAKGNILERFSAQQFPDLHSELNLSSLELGDSALYFCASSVTGENTEAFFGQGTRLTVV.

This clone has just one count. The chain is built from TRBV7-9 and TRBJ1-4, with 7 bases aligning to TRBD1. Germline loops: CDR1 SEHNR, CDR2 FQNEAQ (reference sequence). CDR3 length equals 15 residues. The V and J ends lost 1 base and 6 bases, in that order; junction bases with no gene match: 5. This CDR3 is CASSLGDRVDEKLFF. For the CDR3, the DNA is TGTGCCAGCAGCTTAGGCGACAGGGTGGATGAAAAACTGTTTTTT.

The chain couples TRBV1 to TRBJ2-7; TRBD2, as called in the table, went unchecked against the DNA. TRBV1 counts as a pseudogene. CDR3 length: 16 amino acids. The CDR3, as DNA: TGCACCAGCAGCCTTCCCCTGTTATCCGTTGCGGGCGAGCAGTACTTC. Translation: CTSSLPLLSVAGEQYF.

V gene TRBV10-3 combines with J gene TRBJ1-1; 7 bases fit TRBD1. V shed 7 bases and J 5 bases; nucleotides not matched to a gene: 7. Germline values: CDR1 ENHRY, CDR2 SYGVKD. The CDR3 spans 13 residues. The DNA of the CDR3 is TGTGCCATCAAGGGGGCACAGGGGACTGAAGCTTTCTTT. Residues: CAIKGAQGTEAFF.

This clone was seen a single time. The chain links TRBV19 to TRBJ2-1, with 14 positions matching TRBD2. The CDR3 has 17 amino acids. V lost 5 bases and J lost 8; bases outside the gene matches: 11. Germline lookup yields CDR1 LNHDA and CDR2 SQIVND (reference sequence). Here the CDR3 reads CASSAGTSGSSLDEQFF. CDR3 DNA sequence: TGTGCCAGTAGTGCCGGGACTAGCGGGAGTTCTCTCGATGAGCAGTTCTTC.

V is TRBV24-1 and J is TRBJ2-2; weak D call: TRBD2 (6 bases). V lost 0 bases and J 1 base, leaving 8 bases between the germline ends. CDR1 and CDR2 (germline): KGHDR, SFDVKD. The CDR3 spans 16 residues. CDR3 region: CATSDLQGLNTGELFF. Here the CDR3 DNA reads TGTGCCACCAGTGATTTGCAGGGACTGAACACCGGGGAGCTGTTTTTT.